The 12 T cell receptor beta chains below all came from one sample that was sequenced in a study of cytomegalovirus exposure and HLA in healthy donors. Primers included in the PCR were 60 Vbeta and 13 Jbeta primers. Profiling relied on immunoSEQ multiplex PCR, and the TCRdb table lists in-frame clones only, not all of them. Altogether over 150,000 clones are present, approximately 85% being singletons, with the ten largest covering around 6%. Sequenced material: PBMCs. The receptors shown here come from a woman aged 45-60 years in good health and CMV-seropositive.

V usage is TRBV2 and J usage is TRBJ2-7; no clear D gene. The V end lost 1 base, the J end lost 6 bases, and 13 bases lay between the germline ends. Per the germline V gene, CDR1 is SNHLY and CDR2 is FYNNEI. The CDR3 has 14 amino acids. CDR3 in amino acids: CASSEEYFVAEQYF. CDR3 sequence (DNA): TGTGCCAGCAGTGAAGAATATTTTGTAGCCGAGCAGTACTTC.

The chain recombines TRBV2 with TRBJ2-5; 12 bases align to TRBD1. The CDR3 contains 14 residues. The V segment lost 6 bases and the J segment 10 bases; nucleotides outside the gene matches: 9. CDR1 SNHLY and CDR2 FYNNEI come from the germline V gene. For the CDR3, the DNA is TGTGCCAGCAGCCTTGAGGGGACAGGGGGCCTCCAGTACTTC. This sequence encodes CASSLEGTGGLQYF.

This clone was seen a single time. The rearrangement joins TRBV13 to TRBJ2-7; 14 bases agree with TRBD2. Germline V lookup: CDR1 PRHDT, CDR2 FYEKMQ (reference sequence). This CDR3 has 18 residues. Losses at the gene ends were 4 bases for V and 3 bases for J; bases not matched to a gene: 11. The chain's CDR3 is CASSSKQGLAGVIYEQYF. The CDR3 coding sequence is TGTGCCAGCAGCTCCAAGCAGGGACTAGCGGGGGTTATCTACGAGCAGTACTTC.

V gene TRBV4-2 combines with J gene TRBJ1-2; 7 bases are a match to TRBD1. Per the germline V gene, CDR1 is LGHNA and CDR2 is YNFKEQ. With 2 bases clipped from V and 0 bases from J, the junction kept 6 bases outside the gene matches. This CDR3 has 16 residues. The CDR3: CASSQLTGAANYGYTF. The DNA of the CDR3 is TGTGCCAGCAGCCAACTCACAGGGGCAGCTAACTATGGCTACACCTTC.

This clone is a singleton in its sample. V is TRBV28 and J is TRBJ2-7; D may be TRBD2 (5 bases). CDR1 MDHEN and CDR2 SYDVKM come from the germline V gene. V lost 4 bases, J lost 0 bases, and 10 bases lay in between. The length of the CDR3 is 14 residues. This CDR3 is CASSSPGFSYEQYF. CDR3 DNA: TGTGCCAGCAGTTCTCCGGGATTCTCCTACGAGCAGTACTTC.

This clone was seen only a few times. The CDR3 DNA sequence: TGTGCCAACACAAAACAGGGTCGTCACGGGGAGCTGTTTTTT. Its translation is CANTKQGRHGELFF. The rearrangement links TRBV28 to TRBJ2-2; D is possibly TRBD1 (6 bases). V was cut by 10 bases and J by 7 bases, with 19 bases left in between. The CDR3 length is 14 residues. The germline V gene has CDR1 MDHEN and CDR2 SYDVKM.

CDR3 sequence reads: CASAGAGELTDTQYF. DNA of the CDR3: TGTGCCAGTGCGGGGGCAGGGGAACTCACAGATACGCAGTATTTT. The chain has TRBV2 and TRBJ2-3, with a possible D match to TRBD2 (7 bases). Trimming pared 9 bases from V and 2 bases from J, leaving 18 bases between. Germline V gene data show CDR1 as SNHLY and CDR2 as FYNNEI. The CDR3 covers 15 residues. Variable domain in full (rest from reference TRBV2 and TRBJ2-3): EPEVTQTPSHQVTQMGQEVILRCVPISNHLYFYWYRQILGQKVEFLVSFYNNEISEKSEIFDDQFSVERPDGSNFTLKIRSTKLEDSAMYFCASAGAGELTDTQYFGPGTRLTVL.

The chain combines TRBV27 with TRBJ2-1, with no clear D. Trimming stripped 5 bases from V and 0 bases from J, with 8 bases between. The CDR3 spans 14 residues. Germline values: CDR1 MNHEY, CDR2 SMNVEV (reference sequence). The CDR3 DNA is TGTGCCAGCAGTGGCGGAATCTCCTACAATGAGCAGTTCTTC. Translated: CASSGGISYNEQFF.

The gene calls are TRBV5-4 and TRBJ2-3; the D is unclear. Germline V gene lookup returns CDR1 SGHNT and CDR2 YYREEE (reference sequence). The CDR3 has 14 residues. V shed 1 base and J shed 3 bases, with 9 bases lying between them. The CDR3 sequence: CASSLFAETDTQYF. DNA for the CDR3: TGTGCCAGCAGCTTGTTTGCAGAAACAGATACGCAGTATTTT.

The chain employs TRBV2 and TRBJ2-1; D not certain. V shed 7 bases and J shed 9 bases, with 10 bases lying between them. The CDR3 spans 11 residues. Germline V gene data show CDR1 as SNHLY and CDR2 as FYNNEI. This CDR3 reads CASTGLLEQFF. The CDR3 DNA is TGTGCCAGCACAGGCCTTCTTGAGCAGTTCTTC. The entire variable domain, with the rest obtained from reference TRBV2 and TRBJ2-1, is as follows: EPEVTQTPSHQVTQMGQEVILRCVPISNHLYFYWYRQILGQKVEFLVSFYNNEISEKSEIFDDQFSVERPDGSNFTLKIRSTKLEDSAMYFCASTGLLEQFFGPGTRLTVL.

The rearrangement uses TRBV29-1 and TRBJ2-1; 7 nucleotides agree with TRBD1. V was pared by 4 bases and J by 6 bases, with 9 bases of the junction left unmatched. The CDR3 is 14 residues long. CDR1 is SQVTM and CDR2 is ANQGSEA in the germline V gene. CDR3 DNA: TGCAGCGTTGTACCTGGACAGGTAGGCAATGAGCAGTTCTTC. This translates into CSVVPGQVGNEQFF.

The V and J genes are TRBV28 and TRBJ2-6; 7 bases align to TRBD1. The CDR3 is 16 residues long. Germline trimming cut 6 bases from V and 0 bases from J; bases unmatched to any gene: 5. The germline CDR1 and CDR2 sequences are MDHEN and SYDVKM. This CDR3 reads CASSWDSNSGANVLTF. CDR3 sequence (DNA): TGTGCCAGCAGCTGGGACAGTAACTCTGGGGCCAACGTCCTGACTTTC.